Sequencing of this TCR beta chain was carried out in a study of blood T cell repertoires in COVID-19 (TCRdb year 2020). Study-wide context: Samples covering the acute and convalescent phases of COVID-19 were provided by collaborators in the United States, Italy and Spain. The repertoires were released in a freely available public database intended as a resource for research on the immune response to SARS-CoV-2. The dataset comprised deeply sampled blood TCRbeta repertoires from subjects exposed to, actively infected with, or recovered from COVID-19. The sample metadata nearly always contained a de-identified subject ID, COVID-19 status, age in years and sex. The material from the prospective study consisted of cDNA or gDNA derived from T cells, B-cell-depleted T cells, or PBMCs. Samples came from the ongoing ImmuneRACE study (first 160 participants) plus 1,254 subjects from 6 global collaborators. Where available, HLA class I and class II types were taken from metadata supplied by the sample provider and were not determined by assay-based typing. General conclusions and limits of the study: The quantity of clinical and demographic metadata differed by source and by participant and was supplied without curation.

As concerns this clone: Its specific antigen is unknown. No much larger clone exists at a distance of one base, and base qualities are not known.

TCRbeta CDR3 regions were amplified from genomic DNA using the immunoSEQ Assay, a bias-controlled multiplex PCR. On the authors' methods: Within the assay, amplification of reference gene primers was used to estimate how many nucleated cells each sample contained. Sequence reads were collapsed and filtered to measure the absolute abundance of every unique TCRbeta CDR3 rearrangement. For each sample, productive Simpson clonality was calculated as the square root of Simpson's diversity index across productive rearrangements. Here the immuneACCESS table is served through TCRdb, limited to in-frame sequences with V and J called. Missing clones are a known gap in these copies; in checked studies unresolved V genes cover under half, and the rest lacks a known reason. V and J calls and clone size are those listed in that table; D and trimming were worked out from the DNA. The table for this sample lists under 95,000 clones; less than 90% of them were counted only once. Of the sample, around a sixth is held by the ten largest clones.

The collaborating institutions used their own protocols to collect whole blood in K2EDTA tubes. Collaborator samples were shipped for TCRbeta analysis as frozen whole blood, isolated PBMCs, or DNA extracted from either sample type. CDR1 and CDR2 were assigned from the germline V gene as KGHSH and LQKENI. Inclusive of the bounding cysteine and phenylalanine, the CDR3 is 15 residues long. Only the CDR3 region is kept as DNA, spanning 45 bases read in frame from base 1. Trimming takes 3 bases from V and 5 bases from J, and the germline ends sit 16 bases apart. Rearrangement joined TRBV18 to TRBJ1-2, with a weak D call of TRBD1 (6 bases match). The clonotype originates from a woman aged 80 or over with acute or convalescent COVID-19. The sequencing input was peripheral blood. The nucleotide sequence is given as TGTGCCAGCTCACCTCAGGGGCTGACAAATTATGGCTACACCTTC. The translation is CASSPQGLTNYGYTF.